The rows below give T cell receptor beta chains drawn from one sample of a study of CD8+CD57+ T cells in acquired aplastic anemia. TCRdb processed the reads anew with MiXCR; each CDR3 protein has one entry. Of 220,000 or so distinct CDR3 sequences listed, 65% are singletons. The sequencing input was sorted CD4+, CD8+, or CD8+CD57+ T cells (not recorded which) from PBMCs. The source of these receptors is a human donor with aplastic anemia. Each CDR3 is given with its conserved first and last residue. Fields, in order: D gene, J gene, V gene, clone size, CDR3 protein, CDR3 DNA. The D gene is left open where the match is weak. Size tells how often a clone was seen (once, few, many) or the class of an expanded clone, and some rows leave it out.

>.|TRBJ2-5|TRBV7-2|.
CASSLSRPNGAQYF
TGTGCCAGCAGCTTAAGTCGTCCGAACGGGGCCCAGTACTTC
>.|TRBJ2-3|TRBV9|many
CASSVGGSPTDTQYF
TGTGCCAGCAGCGTAGGGGGATCGCCCACAGATACGCAGTATTTT
>.|TRBJ2-1|TRBV20-1|.
CSAYSLAGEQFF
TGCAGTGCCTACAGTCTAGCAGGTGAGCAGTTCTTC
>.|TRBJ2-1|TRBV7-9|.
CASSSLNEQFF
TGTGCCAGCAGCTCTTTGAATGAGCAGTTCTTC
>TRBD1|TRBJ2-5|TRBV10-3|.
CAISGTGGGTQYF
TGTGCCATCAGCGGGACAGGGGGGGGGACCCAGTACTTC
>.|TRBJ2-7|TRBV29-1|.
CSVLSAAEQYF
TGCAGCGTTCTAAGTGCTGCCGAGCAGTACTTC
>.|TRBJ1-3|TRBV7-2|few
CASSQSSGNTIYF
TGTGCCAGCAGCCAGAGCTCTGGAAACACCATATATTTT
>TRBD1|TRBJ2-5|TRBV19|.
CASRKQGVWEAQYF
TGTGCCAGTAGAAAACAGGGGGTGTGGGAGGCCCAGTACTTC
>.|TRBJ2-1|TRBV20-1|.
CSARDFGGWLEQFF
TGTAGTGCTAGAGATTTTGGAGGGTGGCTTGAGCAGTTCTTC
>TRBD2|TRBJ2-1|TRBV24-1|.
CATSGRRGGNNEQFF
TGTGCCACCAGTGGTAGGCGGGGGGGGAACAATGAGCAGTTCTTC
>TRBD1|TRBJ1-1|TRBV24-1|.
CATEPTGGAGTEAFF
TGTGCCACAGAACCGACAGGGGGCGCGGGAACTGAAGCTTTCTTT
>.|TRBJ1-2|TRBV10-3|.
CASSGGVVGWGYTF
TGTGCCAGCAGCGGAGGGGTGGTAGGTTGGGGCTACACCTTC
>.|TRBJ2-2|TRBV7-3|.
CASSSEDGALRGELFF
TGTGCCAGCAGCTCCGAGGACGGAGCCCTTCGGGGGGAGCTGTTTTTT
>.|TRBJ1-2|TRBV19|.
CASSIDYSFYGCTF
TGTGCCAGTAGTATAGACTACAGCTTCTATGGCTGCACCTTC
>.|TRBJ1-5|TRBV6-4|.
CASSDGTSNQPQHF
TGTGCCAGCAGTGACGGGACTTCTAATCAGCCCCAGCATTTT
>TRBD1|TRBJ2-1|TRBV15|few
CATSRAPGQGLDEQFF
TGTGCCACCAGCAGGGCACCGGGACAGGGTTTAGATGAGCAGTTCTTC
>.|TRBJ1-5|TRBV24-1|.
CATSARDGGNQPQHF
TGTGCCACCAGTGCGAGAGATGGGGGAAATCAGCCCCAGCATTTT
>.|TRBJ1-2|TRBV24-1|.
CATSDLGTNGYTF
TGTGCCACCAGTGATTTGGGGACAAATGGCTACACCTTC
>.|TRBJ1-1|TRBV12-3/TRBV12-4|.
CASSLGRVGTEAFF
TGTGCCAGCAGTTTAGGCAGGGTGGGGACTGAAGCTTTCTTT
>.|TRBJ2-5|TRBV15|once
CATEGSGVASGTAQETQYF
TGTGCCACCGAGGGTTCAGGGGTAGCTAGCGGTACTGCCCAAGAGACCCAGTACTTC
>TRBD1|TRBJ1-2|TRBV10-3|.
CAISGNRGSNYGYTF
TGTGCCATCAGTGGAAACAGGGGATCTAACTATGGCTACACCTTC
>.|TRBJ2-2|TRBV20-1|.
CSARDLGTGELFF
TGCAGTGCGCGGGACCTGGGCACCGGGGAGCTGTTTTTT
>TRBD1|TRBJ2-5|TRBV10-3|.
CAVSPGQNLETQYF
TGTGCCGTCAGTCCGGGACAGAACCTAGAGACCCAGTACTTC
>.|TRBJ2-1|TRBV15|.
CATSRGDVGNEQFF
TGTGCCACCAGCAGAGGGGACGTTGGCAATGAGCAGTTCTTC
>.|TRBJ2-7|TRBV5-1|.
CASRSLAQQAYEQYF
TGCGCCAGCAGATCCCTAGCACAGCAAGCCTACGAGCAGTACTTC
>.|TRBJ2-2|TRBV25-1|.
CASSDSTDTGELFF
TGTGCCAGCAGTGATTCGACAGACACCGGGGAGCTGTTTTTT
>TRBD2|TRBJ2-7|TRBV20-1|.
CSASTVAGWDEQYF
TGCAGTGCTAGTACAGTAGCGGGTTGGGACGAGCAGTACTTC
>.|TRBJ1-1|TRBV5-1|.
CASLSTMNTEAFF
TGCGCCAGCCTCTCTACCATGAACACTGAAGCTTTCTTT
>.|TRBJ1-1|TRBV12-3/TRBV12-4|.
CASSVEWTEAFF
TGTGCCAGCAGTGTGGAGTGGACTGAAGCTTTCTTT
>.|TRBJ1-4|TRBV10-3|.
CAISGGLWGTNEKLFF
TGTGCCATCAGTGGGGGGCTTTGGGGGACTAATGAAAAACTGTTTTTT
>TRBD1|TRBJ2-7|TRBV15|.
CATSRPFPGQGGNEQYF
TGTGCCACCAGCAGACCATTTCCGGGACAGGGGGGCAACGAGCAGTACTTC
>.|TRBJ2-7|TRBV10-2|.
CASSEIEDEQYF
TGCGCCAGCAGCGAAATCGAGGACGAGCAGTACTTC
>.|TRBJ1-1|TRBV29-1|.
CSGRGHLNTEAFF
TGCAGCGGTAGGGGTCACTTGAACACTGAAGCTTTCTTT
>.|TRBJ1-2|TRBV2|few
CASSDEAHRGYGYTF
TGTGCCAGCAGTGATGAGGCACATCGGGGCTATGGCTACACCTTC
>.|TRBJ1-2|TRBV5-6|.
CASSYRGNYGYTF
TGTGCCAGCAGCTATAGGGGGAACTATGGCTACACCTTC
>.|TRBJ2-2|TRBV24-1|.
CATKRGTDDTGELFF
TGTGCCACCAAGCGGGGGACAGATGACACCGGGGAGCTGTTTTTT
>.|TRBJ1-1|TRBV4-3|.
CASSQERQGYTEAFF
TGCGCCAGCAGCCAAGAACGGCAGGGGTACACTGAGGCTTTCTTT
>.|TRBJ2-7|TRBV20-1|.
CSLNGGPGVEQYF
TGCAGCCTCAACGGGGGCCCGGGGGTCGAGCAGTACTTC
>.|TRBJ2-1|TRBV19|.
CASSSLMDDEQFF
TGTGCCAGTAGTAGCCTTATGGACGATGAGCAGTTCTTC
>TRBD2|TRBJ2-1|TRBV9|.
CASSVQGSGSDEQFF
TGTGCCAGCAGCGTACAGGGTAGCGGGAGTGATGAGCAGTTCTTC
>.|TRBJ2-5|TRBV10-3|few
CAIAGSGETQYF
TGTGCCATCGCAGGGAGTGGAGAGACCCAGTACTTC
>.|TRBJ1-1|TRBV6-4|.
CASLPPGGAKAFF
TGTGCCAGCCTACCCCCGGGGGGGGCTAAAGCTTTCTTT
>.|TRBJ1-2|TRBV19|once
CASSIFLEAYGYTF
TGTGCCAGTAGTATCTTCTTGGAGGCCTATGGCTACACCTTC
>.|TRBJ2-7|TRBV19|.
CASSIGTKSSYEQYF
TGTGCCAGTAGTATCGGGACCAAGAGCTCCTACGAGCAGTACTTC
>TRBD2|TRBJ2-3|TRBV20-1|.
CSASLAGGGTFTDSQYF
TGCAGTGCTAGTTTGGCCGGCGGGGGGACTTTCACAGATTCGCAGTATTTT
>.|TRBJ1-4|TRBV9|.
CASSVGEGVLEKLFF
TGTGCCAGCAGCGTAGGTGAGGGGGTCCTCGAAAAACTGTTTTTT
>.|TRBJ2-7|TRBV2|few
CASSPNIASRSYEQYF
TGTGCCAGCAGTCCCAATATTGCGAGCCGCTCCTACGAGCAGTACTTC
>TRBD1|TRBJ1-1|TRBV20-1|.
CSAGTARSLAFF
TGCAGTGCAGGGACAGCACGATCGTTAGCTTTCTTT